Below, 17 T cell receptor beta chains from the same sample are listed, as sequenced in a study of cytomegalovirus exposure and HLA in healthy donors (dated by TCRdb to the late 2010s). The library was generated by the immunoSEQ multiplex PCR assay. A mixture of 60 forward primers for TCR Vbeta segments and 13 reverse primers for TCR Jbeta segments was used in the multiplex PCR. The table was pulled from immuneACCESS by TCRdb, which kept in-frame rearrangements only. Such tables lose some clones; where checked, under half of the loss comes from unresolved V genes, and the rest has no known cause. The sample has approximately 210,000 clones on record. The top ten clonotypes cover about 1% of the sample. Sequenced input: PBMCs. The source of these receptors is a woman in her twenties or thirties in good health and CMV-seropositive.

The chain employs TRBV7-8 and TRBJ1-2; D is perhaps TRBD1 (6 bases). Germline V gene lookup returns CDR1 SGHVS and CDR2 FQNEAQ. The CDR3 runs 14 residues. V lost 5 bases to trimming and J lost 8 bases, with 18 bases between them. For the CDR3, the DNA is TGTGCCAGCAGCACCACCACAGGGTTTGCGGGCTACACCTTC. It translates to CASSTTTGFAGYTF.

The V gene is TRBV5-6, the J gene TRBJ2-1; a weak D match, TRBD1 (6 bases). Germline V lookup: CDR1 SGHDT, CDR2 YYEEEE. The CDR3 sequence is 18 residues long. Deletions cut 4 bases from V and 4 bases from J, with 24 bases between. As DNA, the CDR3 is TGTGCCAGCAGCCTCAATCCCATAACAGGGAAAGGATACAATGAGCAGTTCTTC. Protein sequence: CASSLNPITGKGYNEQFF.

This chain links TRBV28 with TRBJ1-5, with 9 nucleotides matching TRBD1. Losses at the gene ends were 6 bases for V and 1 base for J; bases not matched to a gene: 10. CDR1 and CDR2 from the germline V gene are MDHEN and SYDVKM. The CDR3 totals 17 residues. The CDR3 DNA follows: TGTGCCAGCAGCGTCAAACGGGACAGGGTAAGCAATCAGCCCCAGCATTTT. Protein sequence: CASSVKRDRVSNQPQHF.

The V gene is TRBV6-5, the J gene TRBJ1-6; 7 bases map to TRBD1. Germline V CDR1 and CDR2: MNHEY, SVGAGI. The CDR3 covers 14 residues. V dropped 4 bases and J dropped 5; count of bases not matched to a gene: 2. CDR3 in DNA: TGTGCCAGCAGTTTAGGGACAGATAATTCACCCCTCCACTTT. Residues: CASSLGTDNSPLHF.

The J gene is TRBJ2-3, the V gene TRBV11-2; weak D call: TRBD2 (6 bases). CDR1 SGHAT and CDR2 FQNNGV come from the germline V gene. With 5 bases removed from V and 2 bases from J, the gap between germline ends came to 11 bases. CDR3 length: 14 residues. The CDR3 region has the DNA TGTGCCAGCAGCACAGAGGGACTCACAGATACGCAGTATTTT. Its translation is CASSTEGLTDTQYF.

This chain joins TRBV5-6 and TRBJ1-3; D gene uncertain. CDR1 and CDR2 from the germline V gene are SGHDT and YYEEEE. V was cut by 0 bases and J by 2 bases, with 6 bases left in between. The CDR3 runs 14 residues. The DNA of the CDR3 is TGTGCCAGCAGCTTGGTAGAGGCTGGAAACACCATATATTTT. This codes for CASSLVEAGNTIYF.

J is TRBJ2-7 and V is TRBV18; TRBD2 might be the D (6 bases). The CDR3 runs 14 residues. The ends were cut back, 0 bases at V and 9 bases at J, with 15 bases in the middle. In germline, CDR1 is KGHSH, CDR2 LQKENI. The CDR3 protein is CASSPPGSMGGQYF. The CDR3 nucleotides read TGTGCCAGCTCACCACCGGGATCGATGGGGGGGCAGTACTTC.

CDR3 residues: CASSSSTSGRAFEQFF. In DNA, the CDR3 is TGTGCCAGCAGTTCCTCGACTAGCGGGAGGGCCTTTGAGCAGTTCTTC. V and J are TRBV27 and TRBJ2-1; TRBD2 aligns across 14 bases. This CDR3 comprises 16 residues. V shed 4 bases, J shed 9 bases, and the junction held 8 bases outside the gene matches. The germline V gene has CDR1 MNHEY and CDR2 SMNVEV (reference sequence).

The V call is TRBV4-1, the J call TRBJ1-6; TRBD1 matches 9 bases. CDR3 length equals 18 residues. After removal of 6 bases from V and 10 bases from J, the junction contained 19 bases not matched to a gene. Germline V gene lookup returns CDR1 MGHRA and CDR2 YSYEKL. This chain's CDR3 is CASRAWNPWRDRESPLHF. The CDR3 DNA is TGCGCCAGCAGAGCCTGGAACCCTTGGCGGGACAGGGAATCACCCCTCCACTTT.

The genes are TRBV6-1 and TRBJ1-1, with 9 bases lining up with TRBD1. This CDR3 is 14 amino acids long. Germline V gives CDR1 MNHNS, CDR2 SASEGT. V lost 7 bases to trimming and J lost 5 bases; unmatched junction nucleotides: 8. CDR3 in amino acids: CASTSGQGGTEAFF. In DNA, the CDR3 is TGTGCCAGCACTTCGGGACAGGGAGGTACTGAAGCTTTCTTT.

The gene calls are TRBV2 and TRBJ2-5; 9 bases are shared with TRBD2. V was clipped by 3 bases and J by 4 bases; unmatched bases: 3. CDR3 length: 14 residues. CDR1 is SNHLY, CDR2 FYNNEI, per germline. The CDR3 DNA follows: TGTGCCAGCAGTGACGTACTAGCGGGAGAGACCCAGTACTTC. Protein sequence: CASSDVLAGETQYF.

A remark on this clone: Different DNA sequences within this sample yield the same CDR3. The chain uses TRBV5-5 and TRBJ1-2, with 7 bases lining up with TRBD1. In germline, CDR1 is SGHKS, CDR2 YYEKEE (reference sequence). The CDR3 loop spans 15 amino acids. The ends lost 0 bases at V and 2 bases at J; junction bases unmatched: 4. CDR3 nucleotide sequence: TGTGCCAGCAGCTTGGCCGCGGGACAGAACTATGGCTACACCTTC. Its translation is CASSLAAGQNYGYTF.

V is TRBV15 and J is TRBJ1-3; possibly TRBD1 for D (5 bases). V lost 0 bases and J 2 bases, leaving 8 bases between the germline ends. The CDR3 has 15 residues. Germline CDR1 reads LNHNV; CDR2 reads YYDKDF (reference sequence). For the CDR3, the DNA is TGTGCCACCAGCAGAGATCGGGGGACTGGAAACACCATATATTTT. This sequence encodes CATSRDRGTGNTIYF.

The rearrangement uses TRBV7-9 and TRBJ2-7, with D tentatively TRBD1 (5 bases). The CDR3 contains 15 residues. From germline, CDR1 is SEHNR and CDR2 FQNEAQ (reference sequence). Trimming removed 2 bases at V and 4 bases at J, with 15 bases between. CDR3 in amino acids: CASSLLRDREYEQYF. DNA for the CDR3: TGTGCCAGCAGCTTATTAAGAGACAGAGAGTACGAGCAGTACTTC.

The chain combines TRBV7-7 with TRBJ2-1, with D tentatively TRBD2 (5 bases). The CDR3 runs to 15 residues. Germline lookup yields CDR1 SSHAT and CDR2 FNYEAQ (reference sequence). The V gene lost 5 bases and the J gene lost 8 bases, with 19 bases spanning the gap. The CDR3 DNA reads TGTGCCAGCAGCCCCTTGGGTCTAGCAACCCATGAGCAGTTCTTC. Protein: CASSPLGLATHEQFF. The variable domain in full, completed from reference TRBV7-7 and TRBJ2-1, reads GAGVSQSPRYKVTKRGQDVTLRCDPISSHATLYWYQQALGQGPEFLTYFNYEAQPDKSGLPSDRFSAERPEGSISTLTIQRTEQRDSAMYRCASSPLGLATHEQFFGPGTRLTVL.

CDR3 DNA sequence: TGTGCCAGCAGCTCGTCTAGCGGGAGGTGGGATACGCAGTATTTT. This encodes CASSSSSGRWDTQYF. The chain uses TRBV7-2 and TRBJ2-3; TRBD2 aligns across 11 bases. Trimming removed 4 bases from V and 6 bases from J; junction bases left unmatched: 6. Per the germline V gene, CDR1 is SGHTA and CDR2 is FQGNSA. The CDR3 covers 15 residues.

The V and J genes are TRBV29-1 and TRBJ2-7, with 9 bases lining up with TRBD2. The CDR3 consists of 14 residues. J gave up 5 bases and V 4 bases, and 9 bases lay outside the gene matches. The germline V gene has CDR1 SQVTM and CDR2 ANQGSEA. The CDR3, as DNA: TGCAGCGTTGCCATTATGCGGGAGGGCGACGAGCAGTACTTC. Amino acid sequence: CSVAIMREGDEQYF.